Sequencing of this TCR beta chain was carried out in a study of T cell repertoires in urothelial bladder cancer. Study as a whole: A few lesions each were cT0, cTa, cT1, and cT2 or greater. The study's findings and limits: Carcinoma specimens had fewer T cells than benign specimens.

The CDR3 is 13 amino acids. J gave up 6 bases and V 8 bases, and 8 bases lay outside the gene matches. Germline loops: CDR1 MNHEY, CDR2 SMNVEV (reference sequence). As for this clone: The antigen remains unidentified.

Method: immunoSEQ multiplex PCR; TCRdb's copy keeps in-frame clones and lacks some. The sample contains about 540 clones, 71% of which appear only once. This chain uses TRBV27 with TRBJ2-3; 7 bases fit TRBD2. The clonotype originates from a human donor with urothelial carcinoma. The sample comprised tumor-infiltrating cells from bladder cancer. The CDR3 sequence: CASESGNGDTQYF. DNA of the CDR3: TGTGCCAGCGAGAGCGGGAACGGGGATACGCAGTATTTT.